This T cell receptor beta chain was sequenced for a study of identical twins. There are 12 residues in the CDR3. The V end lost 6 bases, the J end lost 8 bases, and 13 bases lay between the germline ends. Template switching created a universal primer site, and the cDNA included unique molecular identifiers. TCRdb reprocessed the 5' RACE reads with MiXCR, giving one entry per CDR3 protein. Of 550,000 to 700,000 distinct CDR3 sequences in the sample, around 21% were seen once. This same sample was also taken into another study, of T cells expressing NK-cell markers.

The clonotype originates from a woman aged 18-29 years in good health. Sequencing used PBMCs. This sequence joins TRBV12-3 or TRBV12-4 and TRBJ1-1; D might be TRBD1 (6 bases). CDR3 loop: CASRLQGVEAFF. The DNA for the CDR3 is TGTGCCAGCAGATTACAGGGAGTCGAAGCTTTCTTT.